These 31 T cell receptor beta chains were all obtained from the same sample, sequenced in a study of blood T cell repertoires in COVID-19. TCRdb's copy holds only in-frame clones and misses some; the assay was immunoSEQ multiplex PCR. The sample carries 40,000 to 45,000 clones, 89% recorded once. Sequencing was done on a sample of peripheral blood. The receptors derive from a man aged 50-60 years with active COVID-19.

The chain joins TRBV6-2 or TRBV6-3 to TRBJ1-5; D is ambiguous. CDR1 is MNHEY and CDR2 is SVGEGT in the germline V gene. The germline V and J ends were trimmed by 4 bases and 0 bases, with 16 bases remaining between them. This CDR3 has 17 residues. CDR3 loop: CASSSYGSLNSNQPQHF. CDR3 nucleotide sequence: TGTGCCAGCAGTTCGTACGGGTCTCTAAATAGCAATCAGCCCCAGCATTTT.

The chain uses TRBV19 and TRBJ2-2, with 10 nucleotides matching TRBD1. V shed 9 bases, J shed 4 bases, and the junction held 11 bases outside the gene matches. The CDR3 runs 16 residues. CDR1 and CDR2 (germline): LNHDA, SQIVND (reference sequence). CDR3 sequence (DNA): TGTGCCAGCCACCTAGGCGGGACAGGGGTCACCGGGGAGCTGTTTTTT. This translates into CASHLGGTGVTGELFF.

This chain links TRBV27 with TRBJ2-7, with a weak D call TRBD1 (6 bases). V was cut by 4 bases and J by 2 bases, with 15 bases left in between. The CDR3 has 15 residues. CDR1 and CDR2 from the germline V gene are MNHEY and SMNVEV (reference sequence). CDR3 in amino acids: CASSSARGMAYEQYF. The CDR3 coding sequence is TGTGCCAGCAGTTCCGCCAGGGGAATGGCCTACGAGCAGTACTTC.

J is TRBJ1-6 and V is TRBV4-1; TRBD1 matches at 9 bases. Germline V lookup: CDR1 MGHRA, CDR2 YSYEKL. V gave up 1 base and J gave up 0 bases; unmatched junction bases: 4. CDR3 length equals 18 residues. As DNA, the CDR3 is TGCGCCAGCAGCCAAGGCGAGACAGGGGGCTCCTATAATTCACCCCTCCACTTT. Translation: CASSQGETGGSYNSPLHF.

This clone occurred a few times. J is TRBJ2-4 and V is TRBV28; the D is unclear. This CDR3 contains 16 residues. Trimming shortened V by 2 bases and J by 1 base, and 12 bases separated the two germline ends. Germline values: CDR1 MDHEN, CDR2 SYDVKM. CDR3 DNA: TGTGCCAGCAGTTTAGCGACTCCGGCGGCCAAAAACATTCAGTACTTC. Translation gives CASSLATPAAKNIQYF.

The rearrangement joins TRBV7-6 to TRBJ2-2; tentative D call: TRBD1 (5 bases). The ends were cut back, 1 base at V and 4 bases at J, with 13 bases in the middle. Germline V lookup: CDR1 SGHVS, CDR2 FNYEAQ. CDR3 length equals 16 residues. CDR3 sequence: CASSLVLQGATGELFF. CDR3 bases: TGTGCCAGCAGCTTAGTTTTGCAGGGTGCCACCGGGGAGCTGTTTTTT.

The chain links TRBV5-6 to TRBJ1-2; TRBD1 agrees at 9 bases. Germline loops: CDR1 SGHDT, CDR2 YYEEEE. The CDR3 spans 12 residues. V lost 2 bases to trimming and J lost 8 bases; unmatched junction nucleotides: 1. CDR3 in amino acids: CASSLGTGGYTF. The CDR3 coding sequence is TGTGCCAGCAGCTTAGGGACAGGGGGCTACACCTTC.

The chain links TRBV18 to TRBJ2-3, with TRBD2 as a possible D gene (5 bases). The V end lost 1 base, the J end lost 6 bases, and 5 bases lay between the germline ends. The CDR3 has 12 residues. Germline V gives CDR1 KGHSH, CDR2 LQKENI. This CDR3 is CASSPQRDTQYF. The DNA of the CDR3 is TGTGCCAGCTCACCACAGCGGGATACGCAGTATTTT.

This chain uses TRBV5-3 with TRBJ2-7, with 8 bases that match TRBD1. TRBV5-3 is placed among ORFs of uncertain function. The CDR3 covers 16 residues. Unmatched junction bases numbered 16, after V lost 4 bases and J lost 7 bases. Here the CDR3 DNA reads TGTGCCAGAAGCCCCCTTACCCGTGACAGGGGACAAGAGCAGTACTTC. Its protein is CARSPLTRDRGQEQYF.

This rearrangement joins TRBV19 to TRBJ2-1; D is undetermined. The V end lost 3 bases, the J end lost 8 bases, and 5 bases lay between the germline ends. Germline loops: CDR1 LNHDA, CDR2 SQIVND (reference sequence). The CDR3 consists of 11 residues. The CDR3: CASSIRHEQFF. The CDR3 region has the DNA TGTGCCAGTAGTATCAGGCATGAGCAGTTCTTC.

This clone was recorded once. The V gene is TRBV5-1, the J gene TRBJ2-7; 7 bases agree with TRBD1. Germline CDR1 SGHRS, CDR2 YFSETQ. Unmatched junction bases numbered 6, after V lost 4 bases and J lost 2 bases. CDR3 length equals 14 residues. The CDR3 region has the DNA TGCGCCAGCAGCCCGACAGGGACCACCTACGAGCAGTACTTC. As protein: CASSPTGTTYEQYF.

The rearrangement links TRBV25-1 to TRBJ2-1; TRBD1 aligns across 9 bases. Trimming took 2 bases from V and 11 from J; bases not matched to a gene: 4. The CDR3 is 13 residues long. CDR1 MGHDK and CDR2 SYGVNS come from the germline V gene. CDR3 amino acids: CASSEGTGIQQFF. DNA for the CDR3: TGTGCCAGCAGTGAAGGGACAGGGATCCAGCAGTTCTTC.

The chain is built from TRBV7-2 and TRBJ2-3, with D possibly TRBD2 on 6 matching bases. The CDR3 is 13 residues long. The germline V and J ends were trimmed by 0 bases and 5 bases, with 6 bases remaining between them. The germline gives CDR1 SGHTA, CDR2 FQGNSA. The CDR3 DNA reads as TGTGCCAGCAGCTTAGCGGGAGGAGATACGCAGTATTTT. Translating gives CASSLAGGDTQYF.

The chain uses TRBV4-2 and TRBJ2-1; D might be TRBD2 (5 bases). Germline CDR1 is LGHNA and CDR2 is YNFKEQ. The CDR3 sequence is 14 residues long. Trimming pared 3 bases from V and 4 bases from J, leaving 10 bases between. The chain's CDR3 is CASSQGRTYNEQFF. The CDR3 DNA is TGTGCCAGCAGCCAGGGGAGAACTTACAATGAGCAGTTCTTC.

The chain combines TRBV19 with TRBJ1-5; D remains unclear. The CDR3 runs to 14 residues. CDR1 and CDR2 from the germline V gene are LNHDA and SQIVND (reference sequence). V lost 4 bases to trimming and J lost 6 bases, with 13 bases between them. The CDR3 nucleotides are TGTGCCAGTAGTAAGGCTGGCGGTATTCAGCCCCAGCATTTT. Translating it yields CASSKAGGIQPQHF.

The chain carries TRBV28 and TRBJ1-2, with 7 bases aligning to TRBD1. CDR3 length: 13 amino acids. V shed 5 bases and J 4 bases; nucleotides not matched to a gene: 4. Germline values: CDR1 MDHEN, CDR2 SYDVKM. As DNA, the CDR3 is TGTGCCAGCAGTCTACAGGGGATCTATGGCTACACCTTC. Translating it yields CASSLQGIYGYTF.

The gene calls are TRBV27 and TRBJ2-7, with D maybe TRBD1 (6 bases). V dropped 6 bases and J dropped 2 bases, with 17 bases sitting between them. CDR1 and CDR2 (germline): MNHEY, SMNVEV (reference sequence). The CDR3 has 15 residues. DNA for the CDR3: TGTGCCAGCAGACCCAACCGGGACACCCCCTACGAGCAGTACTTC. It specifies CASRPNRDTPYEQYF.

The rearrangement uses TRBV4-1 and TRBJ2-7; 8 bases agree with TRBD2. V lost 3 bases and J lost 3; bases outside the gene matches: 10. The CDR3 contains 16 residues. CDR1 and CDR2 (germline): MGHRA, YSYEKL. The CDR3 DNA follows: TGCGCCAGCAGCCAGACATGGACTAGCAGCAACTACGAGCAGTACTTC. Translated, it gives CASSQTWTSSNYEQYF.

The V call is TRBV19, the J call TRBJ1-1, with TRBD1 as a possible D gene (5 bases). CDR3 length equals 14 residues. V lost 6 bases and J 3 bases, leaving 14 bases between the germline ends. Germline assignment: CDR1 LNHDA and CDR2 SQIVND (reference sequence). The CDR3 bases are TGTGCCAGTAGACCCCGCCCGGGGGACACTGAAGCTTTCTTT. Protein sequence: CASRPRPGDTEAFF.

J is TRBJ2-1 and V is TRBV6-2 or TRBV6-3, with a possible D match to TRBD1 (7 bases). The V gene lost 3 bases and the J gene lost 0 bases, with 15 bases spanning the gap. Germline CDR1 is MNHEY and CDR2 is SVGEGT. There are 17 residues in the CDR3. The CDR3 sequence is CASSYLAGQSSYNEQFF. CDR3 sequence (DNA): TGTGCCAGCAGTTATCTTGCGGGACAGAGCTCCTACAATGAGCAGTTCTTC.

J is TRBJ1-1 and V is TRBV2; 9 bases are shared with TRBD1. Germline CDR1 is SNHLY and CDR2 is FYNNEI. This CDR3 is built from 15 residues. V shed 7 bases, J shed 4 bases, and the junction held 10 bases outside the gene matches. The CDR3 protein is CASTTEQGAGTEAFF. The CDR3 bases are TGTGCCAGCACCACCGAACAGGGGGCCGGCACTGAAGCTTTCTTT.

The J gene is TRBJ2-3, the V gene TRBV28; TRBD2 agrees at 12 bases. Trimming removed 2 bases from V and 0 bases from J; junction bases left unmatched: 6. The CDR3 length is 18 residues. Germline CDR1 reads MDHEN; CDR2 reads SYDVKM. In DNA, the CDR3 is TGTGCCAGCAGTTTAATGCTAGCGGGAGGGGCTAGCACAGATACGCAGTATTTT. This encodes CASSLMLAGGASTDTQYF.

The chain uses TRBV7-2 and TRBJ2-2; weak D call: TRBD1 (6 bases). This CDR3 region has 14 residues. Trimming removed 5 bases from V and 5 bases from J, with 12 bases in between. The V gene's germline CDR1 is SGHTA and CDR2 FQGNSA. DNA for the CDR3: TGTGCCAGCAGCATCCACAGGGATACCGGGGAGCTGTTTTTT. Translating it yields CASSIHRDTGELFF.

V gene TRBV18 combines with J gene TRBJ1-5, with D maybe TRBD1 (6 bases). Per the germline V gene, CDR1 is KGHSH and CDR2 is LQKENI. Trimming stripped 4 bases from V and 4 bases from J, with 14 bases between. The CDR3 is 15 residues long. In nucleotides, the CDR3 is TGTGCCAGCTCACTAGGACAGAGGTTAAATCAGCCCCAGCATTTT. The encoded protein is CASSLGQRLNQPQHF.

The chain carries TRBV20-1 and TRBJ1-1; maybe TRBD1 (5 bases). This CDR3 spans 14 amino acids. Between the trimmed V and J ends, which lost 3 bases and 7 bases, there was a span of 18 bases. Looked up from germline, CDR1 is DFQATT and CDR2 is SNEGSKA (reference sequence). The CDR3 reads CSASRMTEIFEAFF. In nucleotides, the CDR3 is TGCAGTGCTAGTCGCATGACAGAGATTTTTGAAGCTTTCTTT.

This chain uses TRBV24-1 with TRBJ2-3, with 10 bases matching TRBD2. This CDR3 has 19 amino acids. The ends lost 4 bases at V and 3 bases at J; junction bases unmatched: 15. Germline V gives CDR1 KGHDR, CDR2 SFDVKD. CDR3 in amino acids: CATSDTGLGAGGRTDTQYF. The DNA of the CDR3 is TGTGCCACCAGTGACACAGGGTTAGGAGCGGGAGGGAGGACAGATACGCAGTATTTT.

As DNA, the CDR3 is TGTGCCACCAGTGCAGGGGGTATCACAGATACGCAGTATTTT. Translated, it gives CATSAGGITDTQYF. This chain uses TRBV24-1 with TRBJ2-3; 7 bases align to TRBD1. The CDR3 contains 14 residues. Germline CDR1 is KGHDR and CDR2 is SFDVKD. Trimming removed 5 bases from V and 2 bases from J; junction bases left unmatched: 3.

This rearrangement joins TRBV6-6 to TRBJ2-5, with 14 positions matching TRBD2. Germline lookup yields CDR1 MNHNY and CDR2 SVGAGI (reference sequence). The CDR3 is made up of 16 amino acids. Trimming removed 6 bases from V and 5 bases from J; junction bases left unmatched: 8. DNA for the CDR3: TGTGCCAGCAGCTCCCCGGGACTAGCGGGAGTGGAGACCCAGTACTTC. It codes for CASSSPGLAGVETQYF.

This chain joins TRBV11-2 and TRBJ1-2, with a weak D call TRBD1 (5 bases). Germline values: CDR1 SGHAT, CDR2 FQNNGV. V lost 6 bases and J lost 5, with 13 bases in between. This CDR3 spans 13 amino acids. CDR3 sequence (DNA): TGTGCCAGCAGGGGGACTGCATCTTATGGCTACACCTTC. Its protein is CASRGTASYGYTF.

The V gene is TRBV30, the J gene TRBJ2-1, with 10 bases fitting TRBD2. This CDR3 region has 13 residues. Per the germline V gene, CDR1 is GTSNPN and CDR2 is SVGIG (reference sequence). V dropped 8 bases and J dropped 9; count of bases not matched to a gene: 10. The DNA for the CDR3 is TGTGCCCGCTCTATAGCGGGAGGACTTGAGCAGTTCTTC. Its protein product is CARSIAGGLEQFF.

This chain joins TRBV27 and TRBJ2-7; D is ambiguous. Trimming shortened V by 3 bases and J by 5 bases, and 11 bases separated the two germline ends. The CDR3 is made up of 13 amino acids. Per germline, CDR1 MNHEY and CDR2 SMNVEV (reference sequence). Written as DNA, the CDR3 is TGTGCCAGCAGTTTGGCCGTTATAAACGAGCAGTACTTC. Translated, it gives CASSLAVINEQYF.